The 21 T cell receptor beta chains reported below all come from one sample, sequenced in a study of cytomegalovirus exposure and HLA in healthy donors. PCR amplification relied on 60 Vbeta primers (plus 13 Jbeta primers). Clones were sequenced by immunoSEQ multiplex PCR, and TCRdb holds only the in-frame ones, with some missing. The sample shows roughly 180,000 clones, 78% of them seen only once. Input material: PBMCs. The source is a female donor in good health and CMV-seronegative.

The chain recombines TRBV4-1 with TRBJ1-1; no clear D gene. Germline V lookup: CDR1 MGHRA, CDR2 YSYEKL. The CDR3 spans 13 residues. V lost 4 bases and J 1 base, leaving 7 bases between the germline ends. The CDR3 protein is CASSLTGNTEAFF. The DNA of the CDR3 is TGCGCCAGCAGCCTGACGGGGAACACTGAAGCTTTCTTT.

This clone was observed once. CDR3 protein: CASSYFNEQYF. Written as DNA, the CDR3 is TGTGCCAGCAGTTACTTTAACGAGCAGTACTTC. The chain couples TRBV6-5 to TRBJ2-7; D uncertain. This CDR3 has 11 residues. The germline CDR1 and CDR2 sequences are MNHEY and SVGAGI. V gave up 1 base and J gave up 5 bases, with 3 bases separating them.

The chain uses TRBV12-5 and TRBJ2-3, with a possible D match to TRBD2 (6 bases). Germline CDR1 LGHNT, CDR2 FRNRAP. The V end was cut by 3 bases, the J end by 0 bases, with 13 bases between. This CDR3 is 16 amino acids long. CDR3 protein: CASGFPGLTSTDTQYF. DNA of the CDR3: TGTGCTAGTGGTTTCCCGGGACTTACTAGCACAGATACGCAGTATTTT.

The CDR3 sequence is CASSLGDRARETQYF. The CDR3 bases are TGTGCCAGCAGCTTAGGGGACAGGGCGCGGGAGACCCAGTACTTC. The chain recombines TRBV7-2 with TRBJ2-5; 9 bases agree with TRBD1. Germline trimming cut 1 base from V and 5 bases from J; bases unmatched to any gene: 5. CDR3 length: 15 residues. Germline loops: CDR1 SGHTA, CDR2 FQGNSA.

This chain connects TRBV4-2 to TRBJ2-7; perhaps TRBD1 as D (5 bases). Germline V CDR1 and CDR2: LGHNA, YNFKEQ. V was clipped by 3 bases and J by 2 bases, with 20 bases between them. This CDR3 region has 17 residues. In DNA form, the CDR3 reads TGTGCCAGCAGCCAGGGAATTCAGGGTACCCCTGCCTACGAGCAGTACTTC. This translates into CASSQGIQGTPAYEQYF.

The chain employs TRBV6-5 and TRBJ1-2, with a tentative D call TRBD1 (5 bases). Germline-derived CDR1 and CDR2 are MNHEY and SVGAGI. This CDR3 comprises 15 residues. V gave up 2 bases and J gave up 4 bases, with 14 bases separating them. The CDR3, as DNA: TGTGCCAGCAGTTACGTTCAGGGTTCGGGCTATGGCTACACCTTC. Protein: CASSYVQGSGYGYTF.

This clone occurred a few times. The chain couples TRBV5-4 to TRBJ1-1; 7 bases map to TRBD1. V lost 4 bases, J lost 5 bases, and 5 bases stayed unmatched. Germline lookup yields CDR1 SGHNT and CDR2 YYREEE (reference sequence). This CDR3 is built from 13 residues. CDR3 region: CASSEGAWTEAFF. The CDR3, as DNA: TGTGCCAGCAGCGAGGGGGCTTGGACTGAAGCTTTCTTT. The full variable domain, its missing parts supplied by reference TRBV5-4 and TRBJ1-1, is ETGVTQSPTHLIKTRGQQVTLRCSSQSGHNTVSWYQQALGQGPQFIFQYYREEENGRGNFPPRFSGLQFPNYSSELNVNALELDDSALYLCASSEGAWTEAFFGQGTRLTVV.

This chain connects TRBV29-1 to TRBJ2-1, with TRBD2 identical over 10 bases. This CDR3 has 12 amino acids. V dropped 5 bases and J dropped 7; count of bases not matched to a gene: 2. Germline values: CDR1 SQVTM, CDR2 ANQGSEA. The CDR3 protein is CSVRSGRNEQFF. DNA of the CDR3: TGCAGCGTTCGTAGCGGGAGGAATGAGCAGTTCTTC.

V gene TRBV5-1 combines with J gene TRBJ2-2; 15 bases fit TRBD2. CDR3 size: 16 residues. Per the germline V gene, CDR1 is SGHRS and CDR2 is YFSETQ. V dropped 4 bases and J dropped 4; count of bases not matched to a gene: 2. This CDR3 reads CASSPGLAGGTGELFF. The CDR3 DNA reads as TGCGCCAGCAGCCCGGGACTAGCGGGAGGCACCGGGGAGCTGTTTTTT.

This chain uses TRBV9 with TRBJ2-7, with 7 bases lining up with TRBD1. Germline V gene sequence: CDR1 SGDLS, CDR2 YYNGEE. V trimming: 3 bases; J trimming: 3 bases; junction bases outside the gene matches: 6. The CDR3 has 14 amino acids. In DNA form, the CDR3 reads TGTGCCAGCAGCGCGGACGGGACAGTCTACGAGCAGTACTTC. Its translation is CASSADGTVYEQYF.

V gene TRBV5-5 combines with J gene TRBJ2-2; TRBD1 is a possible D gene (6 bases). The CDR3 runs to 15 residues. CDR1 SGHKS and CDR2 YYEKEE come from the germline V gene (reference sequence). The V end lost 3 bases, the J end lost 5 bases, and 14 bases lay between the germline ends. The CDR3 DNA sequence: TGTGCCAGCAGCTCTCTTACAGGGAGTACCGGGGAGCTGTTTTTT. Translating gives CASSSLTGSTGELFF.

V is TRBV5-3 and J is TRBJ2-1; D unclear. TRBV5-3 is recorded as an ORF, its role being uncertain. This CDR3 has 16 residues. V lost 2 bases and J lost 2, with 14 bases in between. CDR3: CARSFFLSRPYNEQFF. CDR3 sequence (DNA): TGTGCCAGAAGCTTCTTTCTCTCCAGGCCCTACAATGAGCAGTTCTTC.

Only a few counts were recorded for this clone. The chain links TRBV27 to TRBJ2-1; 7 nucleotides align to TRBD1. V shed 5 bases, J shed 2 bases, and the junction held 3 bases outside the gene matches. Germline CDR1 MNHEY, CDR2 SMNVEV (reference sequence). This CDR3 contains 14 residues. The CDR3 is CASSMGQTYNEQFF. DNA of the CDR3: TGTGCCAGCAGTATGGGACAGACCTACAATGAGCAGTTCTTC.

The V gene is TRBV2, the J gene TRBJ2-2; 9 bases line up with TRBD1. The CDR3 is 15 amino acids. The junction had 3 bases not matched to a gene; V was cut back by 6 bases and J by 1 base. The germline V gene has CDR1 SNHLY and CDR2 FYNNEI. The CDR3: CASRGDRENTGELFF. The CDR3 DNA reads as TGTGCCAGCAGGGGGGACAGGGAGAACACCGGGGAGCTGTTTTTT.

J is TRBJ2-7 and V is TRBV11-2, with TRBD2 matching over 7 bases. The V and J ends lost 1 base and 2 bases, in that order; junction bases with no gene match: 5. CDR3 size: 15 residues. CDR1 SGHAT and CDR2 FQNNGV come from the germline V gene. The chain's CDR3 is CASSLGVRGAYEQYF. CDR3 nucleotide sequence: TGTGCCAGCAGCTTAGGAGTTCGGGGGGCCTACGAGCAGTACTTC.

V and J are TRBV9 and TRBJ2-6; tentative D call: TRBD2 (5 bases). Germline CDR1 is SGDLS and CDR2 is YYNGEE. The CDR3 is 14 residues long. V lost 6 bases to trimming and J lost 1 base, with 8 bases between them. CDR3 sequence reads: CASTPGSGANVLTF. The CDR3 DNA is TGTGCCAGCACCCCGGGGTCTGGGGCCAACGTCCTGACTTTC.

This rearrangement joins TRBV2 to TRBJ2-1; D not resolved. The V gene's germline CDR1 is SNHLY and CDR2 FYNNEI. This CDR3 has 16 amino acids. V lost 3 bases, J lost 0 bases, and 12 bases lay in between. CDR3 nucleotides: TGTGCCAGCAGTGATCCCGGTTTGAGCTCCTACAATGAGCAGTTCTTC. This sequence encodes CASSDPGLSSYNEQFF.

This rearrangement joins TRBV5-1 to TRBJ1-6; no reliable D call. CDR1 and CDR2 from the germline V gene are SGHRS and YFSETQ. V was cut by 4 bases and J by 0 bases, with 11 bases left in between. This CDR3 is built from 16 residues. For the CDR3, the DNA is TGCGCCAGCAGCCCCGAGATATCCTCCTATAATTCACCCCTCCACTTT. This gives the protein CASSPEISSYNSPLHF.

This chain uses TRBV7-9 with TRBJ2-2, with 7 positions matching TRBD1. Trimming took 5 bases from V and 8 from J; bases not matched to a gene: 8. This CDR3 has 14 amino acids. CDR1 and CDR2 from the germline V gene are SEHNR and FQNEAQ (reference sequence). Written as DNA, the CDR3 is TGTGCCAGCAGCCTTCAGGGGGTTGCGGGGGAGCTGTTTTTT. Protein: CASSLQGVAGELFF.

The V gene is TRBV7-2, the J gene TRBJ1-4; 9 bases line up with TRBD1. Unmatched junction bases numbered 5, after V lost 2 bases and J lost 7 bases. The CDR3 length is 15 residues. Germline V CDR1 and CDR2: SGHTA, FQGNSA. The CDR3 loop reads CASSLTGGAGEKLFF. In nucleotides, the CDR3 is TGTGCCAGCAGCTTAACAGGGGGCGCGGGTGAAAAACTGTTTTTT.

This rearrangement joins TRBV5-5 to TRBJ2-7; TRBD1 aligns across 10 bases. The germline gives CDR1 SGHKS, CDR2 YYEKEE (reference sequence). The CDR3 is 15 amino acids. V lost 3 bases to trimming and J lost 6 bases; unmatched junction nucleotides: 9. CDR3 protein: CASSSWTGGIGEQYF. In DNA, the CDR3 is TGTGCCAGCAGCTCGTGGACAGGGGGTATCGGCGAGCAGTACTTC.